The clone carrying this T cell receptor (beta chain) was detected ten times or more. These data come from a study of T-cell reconstitution after alpha-beta-depleted transplantation in children. Preparing the TCRbeta library involved the use of unique molecular identifiers. TCRdb analysed the PCR reads with MiXCR anew, one entry per CDR3 protein. The data contain 490,000 or so distinct CDR3 sequences, 9.5% to 15% of them singletons. The material sequenced was PBMCs from the stem cell graft donor, taken from the stem cell graft. The sequence came from a human donor who donated a stem cell graft to a child with combined immunodeficiency.

As DNA, the CDR3 is TGCGCCAGCAGCCCGGGACAGAACTCTGGGGCCAACGTCCTGACTTTC. It yields the protein CASSPGQNSGANVLTF. This rearrangement joins TRBV5-1 to TRBJ2-6; 7 bases match TRBD1. The germline CDR1 and CDR2 sequences are SGHRS and YFSETQ. The V segment lost 4 bases and the J segment 0 bases; nucleotides outside the gene matches: 4. The CDR3 contains 16 residues.